This TCR beta chain was recovered during a study of read filtering for tumor transcriptome and immune sequencing. General observations from the study: RNA-seq captured clonotypes less deeply and reliably than IR-seq.

From approximately 430 ng of RNA, a library with molecular barcoded alpha/delta and beta/gamma adaptors was made. TCRdb ran MiXCR on the reads and lists one entry per CDR3 protein. The sample lists fewer than 150,000 distinct CDR3 sequences; roughly 13% were seen once. Between the trimmed V and J ends, which lost 0 bases and 5 bases, there was a span of 11 bases. Germline CDR1 and CDR2: SGDLS and YYNGEE. The CDR3 is made up of 14 amino acids. This clonotype was observed many times. Its antigen remains unidentified. The receptor was derived from a donor at least 40 years old with multiple myeloma. This chain uses TRBV9 with TRBJ2-5; possibly TRBD1 for D (5 bases). The sequenced sample consisted of a population of CD138-negative cells sorted from bone marrow. In DNA form, the CDR3 reads TGTGCCAGCAGCGTAGAAGCAGGGCGGGAGACCCAGTACTTC. Its protein is CASSVEAGRETQYF.